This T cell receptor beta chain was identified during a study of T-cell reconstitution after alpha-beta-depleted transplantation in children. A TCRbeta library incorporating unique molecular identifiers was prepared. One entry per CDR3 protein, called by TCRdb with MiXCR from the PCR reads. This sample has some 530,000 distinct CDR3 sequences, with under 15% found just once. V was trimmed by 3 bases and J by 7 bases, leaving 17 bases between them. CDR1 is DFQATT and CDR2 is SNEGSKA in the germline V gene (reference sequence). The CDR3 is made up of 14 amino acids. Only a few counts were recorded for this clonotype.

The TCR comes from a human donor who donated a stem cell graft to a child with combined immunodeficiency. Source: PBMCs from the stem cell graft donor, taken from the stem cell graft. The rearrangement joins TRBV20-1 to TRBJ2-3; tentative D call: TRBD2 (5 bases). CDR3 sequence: CSASSSGPDNTQYF. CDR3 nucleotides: TGCAGTGCTAGTAGCAGCGGCCCAGATAATACGCAGTATTTT.